Presented here are 5 T cell receptor beta chains from one specimen sequenced in a study of blood T cell repertoires in COVID-19. Method: immunoSEQ multiplex PCR; TCRdb's copy keeps in-frame clones and lacks some. The sample yields around 300,000 clones, around 83% seen once. Sequencing was performed on peripheral blood. These receptors were obtained from a man aged 30 to 45 with active or convalescent COVID-19.

V and J are TRBV18 and TRBJ2-2; D is unresolved. Germline assignment: CDR1 KGHSH and CDR2 LQKENI. The CDR3 spans 14 residues. Trimming removed 2 bases at V and 7 bases at J, with 11 bases between. Here the CDR3 reads CASSPRQVDGELFF. DNA for the CDR3: TGTGCCAGCTCACCAAGGCAGGTTGACGGGGAGCTGTTTTTT.

The count of this clone is one. CDR3 residues: CASRHREIGYGYTF. The CDR3 nucleotides are TGTGCCAGCAGGCACAGGGAGATTGGGTATGGCTACACCTTC. The gene calls are TRBV6-5 and TRBJ1-2, with D maybe TRBD1 (6 bases). The V end lost 6 bases, the J end lost 5 bases, and 16 bases lay between the germline ends. This CDR3 spans 14 amino acids. The germline V gene has CDR1 MNHEY and CDR2 SVGAGI.

This clone was seen only a few times. The V call is TRBV7-2, the J call TRBJ1-3; no firm D call. The CDR3 sequence is 17 residues long. V was shortened by 1 base and J by 0 bases, with 13 bases between the two germline ends. Germline V lookup: CDR1 SGHTA, CDR2 FQGNSA. In DNA, the CDR3 is TGTGCCAGCAGCTTAGTGTCCCCAGGCCTCTCTGGAAACACCATATATTTT. This translates into CASSLVSPGLSGNTIYF. Supplemented by reference TRBV7-2 and TRBJ1-3, the full variable domain reads GAGVSQSPSNKVTEKGKDVELRCDPISGHTALYWYRQSLGQGLEFLIYFQGNSAPDKSGLPSDRFSAERTGGSVSTLTIQRTQQEDSAVYLCASSLVSPGLSGNTIYFGEGSWLTVV.

The chain couples TRBV18 to TRBJ2-5, with a possible D match to TRBD1 (6 bases). The CDR3 has 13 residues. Trimming stripped 1 base from V and 5 bases from J, with 8 bases between. Germline lookup yields CDR1 KGHSH and CDR2 LQKENI. The CDR3: CASSPRGHETQYF. The CDR3 DNA sequence: TGTGCCAGCTCACCACGGGGGCACGAGACCCAGTACTTC.

The chain recombines TRBV19 with TRBJ1-6; TRBD1 aligns across 11 bases. The CDR3 covers 16 residues. V lost 7 bases to trimming and J lost 8 bases; unmatched junction nucleotides: 10. Germline V CDR1 and CDR2: LNHDA, SQIVND (reference sequence). CDR3 sequence: CASTLGTGGGYSPLHF. CDR3 DNA: TGTGCCAGTACACTCGGGACAGGGGGGGGATATTCACCCCTCCACTTT.